This section outlines one T cell receptor (beta chain) sequence together with its context. This sample is drawn from a study of T cells expressing NK-cell markers. Background on the study: Obtained from sorted CD3+CD56+NKG2C+, CD3+CD56+NKG2C- and CD3+CD56-NKG2C+ T cells were the TCR beta repertoires.

UMI-tagged 5'RACE template switching yielded the TCR beta cDNA. TCRdb reprocessed the 5' RACE reads, with one entry per CDR3 protein and no DNA. Recorded for this sample: a few hundred thousand distinct CDR3 sequences. CDR3 size: 16 residues. Germline CDR1 LNHNV, CDR2 YYDKDF (reference sequence). The TCR comes from a man aged 18 to 29 in good health. The chain is built from TRBV15 and TRBJ2-1; TCRdb's D call, TRBD1, is unchecked because there is no DNA. Sequences were obtained from blood T cells: a sorted CD56 or NKG2C T cell subset, CD4+ or CD8+ T cells, or bulk PBMC T cells (not recorded which). CDR3 sequence reads: CATRDTRRSSYNEQFF.